This T cell receptor (beta chain) was sequenced during a study of blood T cells in healthy people across ages. Study-level background: About one barcoded beta molecule was captured per two T cells (by template switching).

Only a few counts were recorded for this clonotype. A second PCR of about 7 to 12 cycles used a sample-barcoded 5' primer and a J-beta primer mix. Sequencing yielded, for each sample, at least 3 million paired-end reads carrying CDR3. MiXCR, run by TCRdb on the 5' RACE reads, gives a single entry per CDR3 protein. The sample yields about 780,000 distinct CDR3 sequences, roughly 26% seen once. Germline V lookup: CDR1 SGHRS, CDR2 YFSETQ. Trimming left V 0 bases short and J 6 bases short, with 7 bases between. CDR3 length: 13 amino acids. These data were likewise used in another study, on T cells of mothers and their children. That source adds: A few healthy Caucasian mothers, along with their six children, were the donors. All RNA that had been extracted was used for cDNA synthesis at 1.5 ug per 15 ul.

The genes are TRBV5-1 and TRBJ1-5; no clear D. The sequenced sample consisted of blood. The receptor was isolated from a boy younger than 18 in good health. Here the CDR3 DNA reads TGCGCCAGCAGCTTGGATTGGAGTCAGCCCCAGCATTTT. Translating it yields CASSLDWSQPQHF.